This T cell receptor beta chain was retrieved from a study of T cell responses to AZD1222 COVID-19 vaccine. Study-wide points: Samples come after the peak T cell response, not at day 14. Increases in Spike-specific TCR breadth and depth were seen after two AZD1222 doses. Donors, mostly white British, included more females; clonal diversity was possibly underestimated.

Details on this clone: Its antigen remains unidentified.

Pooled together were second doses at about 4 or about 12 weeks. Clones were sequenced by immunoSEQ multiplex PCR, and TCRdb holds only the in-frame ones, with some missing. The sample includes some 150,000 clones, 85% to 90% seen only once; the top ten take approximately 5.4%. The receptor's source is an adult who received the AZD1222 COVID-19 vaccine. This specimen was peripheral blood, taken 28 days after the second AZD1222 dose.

CDR3 in amino acids: CASRKGLETQYF. CDR3 sequence (DNA): TGTGCCAGCAGGAAGGGGTTGGAGACCCAGTACTTC. This sequence joins TRBV2 and TRBJ2-5; possible D gene TRBD1, 5 bases. The CDR3 runs 12 residues. CDR1 and CDR2 from the germline V gene are SNHLY and FYNNEI. Deletions cut 6 bases from V and 5 bases from J, with 10 bases between.